Following are 18 T cell receptor beta chains from one sample sequenced in a study of technical replicates of blood from a handful of donors. Only in-frame clones appear in the TCRdb table, and some are missing; sequencing was by immunoSEQ multiplex PCR. The sample includes tens of thousands of clones, approximately 97% of them seen just once. The sample consisted of T cells isolated from PBMCs. These receptors originate from a human donor in good health.

This clone is a singleton in its sample. The rearrangement links TRBV12-5 to TRBJ1-3; no definite D call. Trimming took 5 bases from V and 0 from J, leaving 5 bases between them. The CDR3 sequence is 13 residues long. Germline V gene sequence: CDR1 LGHNT, CDR2 FRNRAP. CDR3 protein: CASGPFSGNTIYF. In nucleotides, the CDR3 is TGTGCTAGTGGTCCCTTCTCTGGAAACACCATATATTTT.

The CDR3 DNA reads TGTGCCAGCAGCTCGAGAGCGGACTACTACAATGAGCAGTTCTTC. This codes for CASSSRADYYNEQFF. This chain links TRBV7-2 with TRBJ2-1; a weak D match, TRBD2 (6 bases). V was shortened by 4 bases and J by 3 bases, with 13 bases between the two germline ends. The CDR3 spans 15 residues. Germline CDR1 SGHTA, CDR2 FQGNSA.

The chain is built from TRBV5-4 and TRBJ2-3, with TRBD1 matching over 11 bases. The length of the CDR3 is 16 residues. CDR1 and CDR2 (germline): SGHNT, YYREEE (reference sequence). Trimming took 4 bases from V and 4 from J; bases not matched to a gene: 8. CDR3 protein: CASSGRGQGESDTQYF. CDR3 in DNA: TGTGCCAGCAGCGGCAGGGGACAGGGGGAGTCAGATACGCAGTATTTT.

The chain uses TRBV29-1 and TRBJ2-6; D is possibly TRBD1 (6 bases). Germline V lookup: CDR1 SQVTM, CDR2 ANQGSEA. The CDR3 sequence is 19 residues long. Trimming pared 7 bases from V and 1 base from J, leaving 26 bases between. CDR3 residues: CSASTGESPLQSGANVLTF. The CDR3 DNA reads TGCAGCGCGTCGACAGGAGAATCGCCTCTACAATCTGGGGCCAACGTCCTGACTTTC.

The CDR3 region is CASRDRVNEQYF. Written as DNA, the CDR3 is TGTGCCAGCAGGGACAGGGTAAACGAGCAGTACTTC. This chain uses TRBV2 with TRBJ2-7; 8 bases line up with TRBD1. The CDR3 contains 12 residues. Germline assignment: CDR1 SNHLY and CDR2 FYNNEI. V trimming: 6 bases; J trimming: 5 bases; junction bases outside the gene matches: 3.

The V gene is TRBV21-1, the J gene TRBJ1-5; the table's D call, TRBD1, has no DNA check behind it. TRBV21-1 is a listed pseudogene. There are 16 residues in the CDR3. The CDR3 coding sequence is TGTGCCAGCAGCAAATTCCTAAGGGACAACAATCAGCCCCAGCATTTT. This codes for CASSKFLRDNNQPQHF.

The genes are TRBV9 and TRBJ1-1; 7 bases match TRBD1. The CDR3 has 14 amino acids. The V segment lost 3 bases and the J segment 1 base; nucleotides outside the gene matches: 3. From germline, CDR1 is SGDLS and CDR2 YYNGEE. In nucleotides, the CDR3 is TGTGCCAGCAGCGAAAGACAGGGGAACACTGAAGCTTTCTTT. It encodes CASSERQGNTEAFF.

The chain recombines TRBV6-5 with TRBJ1-1, with D possibly being TRBD1 (6 bases). Trimming took 4 bases from V and 5 from J, leaving 14 bases between them. Germline CDR1 MNHEY, CDR2 SVGAGI. The CDR3 covers 14 residues. CDR3 nucleotide sequence: TGTGCCAGCAGTTCGCCGCCAGGACAGACTGAAGCTTTCTTT. Translation: CASSSPPGQTEAFF.

This rearrangement joins TRBV28 to TRBJ1-2, with 9 bases that match TRBD1. Germline V gene data show CDR1 as MDHEN and CDR2 as SYDVKM. J was trimmed by 0 bases and V by 3 bases; bases with no gene match: 5. The CDR3 covers 16 residues. The CDR3 protein is CASSLGQGRANYGYTF. For the CDR3, the DNA is TGTGCCAGCAGTTTGGGACAGGGAAGAGCTAACTATGGCTACACCTTC.

The chain carries TRBV5-1 and TRBJ2-2; possible D gene TRBD2, 6 bases. Per germline, CDR1 SGHRS and CDR2 YFSETQ. The germline V and J ends were trimmed by 3 bases and 3 bases, with 18 bases remaining between them. The CDR3 runs to 17 residues. The CDR3 protein is CASSSGIGTFHTGELFF. CDR3 coding DNA: TGCGCCAGCAGCTCGGGTATCGGGACTTTCCACACCGGGGAGCTGTTTTTT.

The rearrangement joins TRBV11-2 to TRBJ2-1, with D perhaps TRBD2 (6 bases). The ends were cut back, 3 bases at V and 10 bases at J, with 10 bases in the middle. This CDR3 has 12 amino acids. Germline CDR1 SGHAT, CDR2 FQNNGV. Written as DNA, the CDR3 is TGTGCCAGCAGCTTCGGGGGTTGGGAGCAGTTCTTC. It translates to CASSFGGWEQFF.

The rearrangement uses TRBV11-3 and TRBJ2-7; tentatively, D is TRBD2 (6 bases). The CDR3 consists of 14 residues. V shed 2 bases and J shed 5 bases, with 13 bases lying between them. Germline CDR1 and CDR2: SGHNT and YENEEA. CDR3 bases: TGTGCCAGCAGCTTAATCGGGGGAGCCCACGAGCAGTACTTC. Protein: CASSLIGGAHEQYF.

J is TRBJ1-2 and V is TRBV11-3, with a tentative D call TRBD1 (6 bases). Germline V gives CDR1 SGHNT, CDR2 YENEEA. With 5 bases removed from V and 8 bases from J, the gap between germline ends came to 15 bases. The CDR3 contains 13 residues. CDR3 protein: CASSHTGSGGYTF. CDR3 nucleotide sequence: TGTGCCAGCAGCCATACAGGGTCAGGGGGCTACACCTTC.

V usage is TRBV5-6 and J usage is TRBJ2-5; a weak D match, TRBD2 (7 bases). The ends were cut back, 3 bases at V and 5 bases at J, with 20 bases in the middle. The CDR3 runs 16 residues. Germline values: CDR1 SGHDT, CDR2 YYEEEE. This chain's CDR3 is CASSSQEGGRRETQYF. The CDR3 nucleotides read TGTGCCAGCAGCTCCCAAGAGGGGGGGCGTAGGGAGACCCAGTACTTC.

The chain recombines TRBV2 with TRBJ2-7, with 11 nucleotides matching TRBD2. CDR1 and CDR2 (germline): SNHLY, FYNNEI. CDR3 size: 14 residues. Trimming cost V 4 bases and J 3 bases; bases outside gene matches: 2. The chain's CDR3 is CASSGLAGYYEQYF. DNA for the CDR3: TGTGCCAGCAGTGGACTAGCGGGATACTACGAGCAGTACTTC.

This chain joins TRBV28 and TRBJ2-3; 8 bases agree with TRBD1. CDR3 length equals 16 residues. J lost 6 bases, V lost 9 bases, and 17 bases had no gene match. Looked up from germline, CDR1 is MDHEN and CDR2 is SYDVKM. The CDR3 DNA reads as TGTGCCAGGCCACCCCCAGGGACAGGTAGGCGCGATACGCAGTATTTT. This codes for CARPPPGTGRRDTQYF.

J is TRBJ2-5 and V is TRBV30, with TRBD1 matching over 7 bases. Germline V gene data show CDR1 as GTSNPN and CDR2 as SVGIG (reference sequence). With 3 bases clipped from V and 4 bases from J, the junction kept 23 bases outside the gene matches. The CDR3 spans 19 residues. The CDR3 bases are TGTGCCTGGAGCGATCCTTATTACCCGGGTCGAGGGGGCAGAGAGACCCAGTACTTC. This sequence encodes CAWSDPYYPGRGGRETQYF.

The rearrangement joins TRBV19 to TRBJ1-1; tentatively, D is TRBD1 (5 bases). V lost 5 bases to trimming and J lost 0 bases, with 13 bases between them. The V gene's germline CDR1 is LNHDA and CDR2 SQIVND (reference sequence). This CDR3 spans 15 amino acids. DNA of the CDR3: TGTGCCAGTAGTTCGCAGACAGATATGAACACTGAAGCTTTCTTT. This codes for CASSSQTDMNTEAFF.